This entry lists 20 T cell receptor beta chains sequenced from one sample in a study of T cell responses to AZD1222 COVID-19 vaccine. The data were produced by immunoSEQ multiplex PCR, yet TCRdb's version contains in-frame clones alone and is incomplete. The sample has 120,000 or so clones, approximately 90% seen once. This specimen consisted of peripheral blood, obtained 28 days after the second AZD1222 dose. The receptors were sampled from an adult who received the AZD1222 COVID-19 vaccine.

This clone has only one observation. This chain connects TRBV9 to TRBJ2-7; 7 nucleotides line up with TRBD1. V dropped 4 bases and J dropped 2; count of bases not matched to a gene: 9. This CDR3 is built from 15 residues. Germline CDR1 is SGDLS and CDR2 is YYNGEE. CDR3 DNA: TGTGCCAGCAGCCCTCGACAGGGAAACCCCTACGAGCAGTACTTC. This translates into CASSPRQGNPYEQYF.

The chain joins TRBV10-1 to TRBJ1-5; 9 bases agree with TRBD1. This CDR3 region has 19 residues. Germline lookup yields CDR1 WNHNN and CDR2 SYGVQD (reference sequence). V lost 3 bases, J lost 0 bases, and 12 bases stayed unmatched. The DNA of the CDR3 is TGCGCCAGCAGTGAACATTCGGGGGACAGGGAGTATAGCAATCAGCCCCAGCATTTT. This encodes CASSEHSGDREYSNQPQHF.

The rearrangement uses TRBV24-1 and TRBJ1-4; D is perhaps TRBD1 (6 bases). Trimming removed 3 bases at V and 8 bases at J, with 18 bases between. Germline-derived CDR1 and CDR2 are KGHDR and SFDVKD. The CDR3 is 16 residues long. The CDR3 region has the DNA TGTGCCACCAGTGATCCGGGACTACAGGGAGACGAAAAACTGTTTTTT. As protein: CATSDPGLQGDEKLFF.

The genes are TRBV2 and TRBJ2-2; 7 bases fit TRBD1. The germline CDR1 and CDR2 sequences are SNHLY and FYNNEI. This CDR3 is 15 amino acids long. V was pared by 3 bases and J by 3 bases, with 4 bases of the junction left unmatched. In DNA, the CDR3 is TGTGCCAGCAGTGAGTTAGGGGGCGACACCGGGGAGCTGTTTTTT. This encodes CASSELGGDTGELFF.

CDR3 residues: CAISEAGREAFF. The CDR3 nucleotides are TGTGCCATCAGTGAGGCTGGCCGTGAAGCTTTCTTT. The chain couples TRBV10-3 to TRBJ1-1; D unresolved. The CDR3 length is 12 residues. Trimming removed 2 bases from V and 7 bases from J, with 8 bases in between. From germline, CDR1 is ENHRY and CDR2 SYGVKD.

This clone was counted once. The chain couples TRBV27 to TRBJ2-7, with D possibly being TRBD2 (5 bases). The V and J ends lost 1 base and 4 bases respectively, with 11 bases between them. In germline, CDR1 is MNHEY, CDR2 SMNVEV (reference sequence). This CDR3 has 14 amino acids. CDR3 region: CASSLLGRTYEQYF. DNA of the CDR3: TGTGCCAGCAGTTTATTAGGACGGACTTACGAGCAGTACTTC.

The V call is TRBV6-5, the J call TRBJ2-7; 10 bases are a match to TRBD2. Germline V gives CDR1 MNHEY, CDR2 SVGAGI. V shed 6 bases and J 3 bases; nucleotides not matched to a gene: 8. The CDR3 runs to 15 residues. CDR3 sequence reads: CASRAGLAENYEQYF. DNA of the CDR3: TGTGCCAGCAGGGCCGGACTAGCGGAGAACTACGAGCAGTACTTC.

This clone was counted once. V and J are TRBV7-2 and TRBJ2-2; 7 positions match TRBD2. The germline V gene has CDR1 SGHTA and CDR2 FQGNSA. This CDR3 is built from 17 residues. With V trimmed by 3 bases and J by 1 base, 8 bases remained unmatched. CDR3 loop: CASSFRPVAGNTGELFF. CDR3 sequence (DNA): TGTGCCAGCAGCTTCCGGCCGGTAGCGGGGAACACCGGGGAGCTGTTTTTT.

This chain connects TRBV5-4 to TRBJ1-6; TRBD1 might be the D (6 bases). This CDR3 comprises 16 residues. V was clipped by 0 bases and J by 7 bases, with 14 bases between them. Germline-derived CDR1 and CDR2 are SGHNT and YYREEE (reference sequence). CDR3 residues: CASSLVGGRANSPLHF. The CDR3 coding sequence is TGTGCCAGCAGCTTGGTCGGGGGCAGGGCAAATTCACCCCTCCACTTT.

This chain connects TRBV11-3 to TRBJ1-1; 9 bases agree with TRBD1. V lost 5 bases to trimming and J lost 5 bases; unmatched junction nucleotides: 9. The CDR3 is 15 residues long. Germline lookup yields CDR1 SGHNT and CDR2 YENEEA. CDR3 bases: TGTGCCAGCAGCACTACAGGGGGCGAGGAGACTGAAGCTTTCTTT. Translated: CASSTTGGEETEAFF.

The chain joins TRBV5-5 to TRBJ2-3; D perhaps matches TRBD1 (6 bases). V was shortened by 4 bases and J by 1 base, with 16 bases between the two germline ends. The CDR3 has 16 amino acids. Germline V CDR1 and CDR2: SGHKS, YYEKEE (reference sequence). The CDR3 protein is CASSANRARGTDTQYF. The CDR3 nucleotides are TGTGCCAGCAGCGCGAACAGGGCTCGAGGCACAGATACGCAGTATTTT.

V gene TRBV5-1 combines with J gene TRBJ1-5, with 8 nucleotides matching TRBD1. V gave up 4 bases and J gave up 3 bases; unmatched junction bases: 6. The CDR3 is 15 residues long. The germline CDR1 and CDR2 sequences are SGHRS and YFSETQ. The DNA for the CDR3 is TGCGCCAGCAGCACCGGGACAGGCGACAATCAGCCCCAGCATTTT. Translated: CASSTGTGDNQPQHF.

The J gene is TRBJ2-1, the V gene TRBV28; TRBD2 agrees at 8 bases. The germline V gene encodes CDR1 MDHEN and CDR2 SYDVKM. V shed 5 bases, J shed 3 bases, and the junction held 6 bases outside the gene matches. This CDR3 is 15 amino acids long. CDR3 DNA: TGTGCCAGCAGTCAAAGACTAGCGAACTACAATGAGCAGTTCTTC. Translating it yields CASSQRLANYNEQFF.

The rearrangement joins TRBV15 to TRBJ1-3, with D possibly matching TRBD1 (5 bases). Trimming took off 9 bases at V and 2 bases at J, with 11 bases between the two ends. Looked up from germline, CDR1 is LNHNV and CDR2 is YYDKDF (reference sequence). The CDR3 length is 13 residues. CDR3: CATGRGAGNTIYF. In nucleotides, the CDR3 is TGTGCCACTGGCCGGGGGGCTGGAAACACCATATATTTT.

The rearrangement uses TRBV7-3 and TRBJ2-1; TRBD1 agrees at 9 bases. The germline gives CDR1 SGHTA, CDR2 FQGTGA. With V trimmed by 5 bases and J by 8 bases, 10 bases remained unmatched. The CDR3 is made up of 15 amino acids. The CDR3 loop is CASSPPGQGYDEQFF. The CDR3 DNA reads TGTGCCAGCAGCCCCCCGGGACAGGGTTATGATGAGCAGTTCTTC.

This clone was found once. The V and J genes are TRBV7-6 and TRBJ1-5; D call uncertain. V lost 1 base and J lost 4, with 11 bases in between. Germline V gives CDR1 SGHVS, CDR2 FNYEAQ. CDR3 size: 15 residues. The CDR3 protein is CASSLGPGPNQPQHF. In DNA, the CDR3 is TGTGCCAGCAGCTTAGGGCCGGGTCCGAATCAGCCCCAGCATTTT.

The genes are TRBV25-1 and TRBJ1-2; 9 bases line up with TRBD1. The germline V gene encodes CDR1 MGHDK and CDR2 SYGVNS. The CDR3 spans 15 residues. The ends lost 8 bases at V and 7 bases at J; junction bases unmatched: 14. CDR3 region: CASGDGQGRTGGYTF. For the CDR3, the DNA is TGTGCCAGCGGGGACGGACAGGGGCGTACTGGTGGCTACACCTTC.

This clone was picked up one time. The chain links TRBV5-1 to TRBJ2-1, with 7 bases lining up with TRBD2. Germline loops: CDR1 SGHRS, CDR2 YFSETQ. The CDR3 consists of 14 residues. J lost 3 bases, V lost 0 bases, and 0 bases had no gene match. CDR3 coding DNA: TGCGCCAGCAGCTTGGGCGGGAGCTACAATGAGCAGTTCTTC. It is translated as CASSLGGSYNEQFF.

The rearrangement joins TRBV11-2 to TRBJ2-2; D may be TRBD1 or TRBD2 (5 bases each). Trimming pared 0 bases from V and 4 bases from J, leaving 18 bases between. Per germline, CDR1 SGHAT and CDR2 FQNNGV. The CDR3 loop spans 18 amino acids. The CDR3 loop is CASSLDFGLARGTGELFF. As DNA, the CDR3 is TGTGCCAGCAGCTTAGATTTCGGCCTAGCTAGGGGCACCGGGGAGCTGTTTTTT.

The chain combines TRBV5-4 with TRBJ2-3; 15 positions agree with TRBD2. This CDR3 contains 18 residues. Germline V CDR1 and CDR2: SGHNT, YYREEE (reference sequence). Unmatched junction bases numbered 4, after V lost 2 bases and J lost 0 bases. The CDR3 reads CASSFGLAGGHSTDTQYF. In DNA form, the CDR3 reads TGTGCCAGCAGCTTCGGACTAGCGGGGGGGCATAGCACAGATACGCAGTATTTT.